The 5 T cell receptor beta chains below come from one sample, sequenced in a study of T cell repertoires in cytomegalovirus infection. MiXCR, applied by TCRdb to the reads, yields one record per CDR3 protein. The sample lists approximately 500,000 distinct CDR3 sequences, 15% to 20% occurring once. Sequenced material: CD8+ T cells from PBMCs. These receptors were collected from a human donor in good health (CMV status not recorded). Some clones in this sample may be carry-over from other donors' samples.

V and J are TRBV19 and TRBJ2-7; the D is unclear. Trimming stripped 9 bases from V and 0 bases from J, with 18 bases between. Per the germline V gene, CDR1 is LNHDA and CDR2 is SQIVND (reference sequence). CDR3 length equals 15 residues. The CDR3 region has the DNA TGTGCCAGCTCCTCCGCGTCGGAGAGCTCCTACGAGCAGTACTTC. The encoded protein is CASSSASESSYEQYF.

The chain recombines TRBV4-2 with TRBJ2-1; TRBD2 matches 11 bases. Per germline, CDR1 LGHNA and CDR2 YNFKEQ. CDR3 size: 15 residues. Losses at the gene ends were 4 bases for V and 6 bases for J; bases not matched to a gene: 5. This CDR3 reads CASSLPGLAANEQFF. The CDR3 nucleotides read TGTGCCAGCAGCCTCCCGGGACTAGCGGCCAATGAGCAGTTCTTC.

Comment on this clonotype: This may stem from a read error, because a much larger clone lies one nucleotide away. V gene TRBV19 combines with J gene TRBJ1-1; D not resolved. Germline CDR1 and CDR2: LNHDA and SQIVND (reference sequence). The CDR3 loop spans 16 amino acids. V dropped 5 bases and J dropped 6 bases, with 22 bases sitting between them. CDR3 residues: CASSHHPGLGDAEAFF. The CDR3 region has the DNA TGTGCCAGTAGTCACCACCCTGGTTTGGGCGACGCTGAAGCTTTCTTT. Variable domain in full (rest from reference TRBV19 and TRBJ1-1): DGGITQSPKYLFRKEGQNVTLSCEQNLNHDAMYWYRQDPGQGLRLIYYSQIVNDFQKGDIAEGYSVSREKKESFPLTVTSAQKNPTAFYLCASSHHPGLGDAEAFFGQGTRLTVV.

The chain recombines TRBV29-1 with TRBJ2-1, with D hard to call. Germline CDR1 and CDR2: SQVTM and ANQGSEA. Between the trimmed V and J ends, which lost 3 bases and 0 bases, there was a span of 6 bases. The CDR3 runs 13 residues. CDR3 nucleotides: TGCAGCGTTGAGACGGGCTCCTACAATGAGCAGTTCTTC. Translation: CSVETGSYNEQFF.

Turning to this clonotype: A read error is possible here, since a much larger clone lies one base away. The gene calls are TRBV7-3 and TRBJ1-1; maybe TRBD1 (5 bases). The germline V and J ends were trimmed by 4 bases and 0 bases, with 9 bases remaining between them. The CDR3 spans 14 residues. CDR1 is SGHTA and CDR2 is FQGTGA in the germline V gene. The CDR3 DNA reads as TGTGCCAGCAGCTCCCTGGGGGTGAACACTGAAGCTTTCTTT. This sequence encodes CASSSLGVNTEAFF.